One and the same sample provided the 7 T cell receptor beta chains below, sequenced in a study of identical twins. TCRdb used MiXCR to reprocess the 5' RACE reads, holding one entry per CDR3 protein. Among under 900,000 distinct CDR3 sequences listed, approximately 13% were seen once. This same sample was also part of a study on yellow fever vaccine responses in identical twins.

The sample comprised PBMCs. The source is a woman between 18 and 29 years old in good health.

As concerns this clonotype: A single base separates this from a much larger clone, so it may be a read error. This chain joins TRBV7-8 and TRBJ2-7, with TRBD1 matching 10 bases. This CDR3 contains 14 residues. Germline V gene sequence: CDR1 SGHVS, CDR2 FQNEAQ. Trimming removed 7 bases from V and 2 bases from J; junction bases left unmatched: 5. The CDR3 DNA follows: TGTGCCAGCATCGCCGGGACAGGGGCCTACGAGCAGTACTTC. Its translation: CASIAGTGAYEQYF.

The chain uses TRBV10-1 and TRBJ2-4; D unresolved. This CDR3 has 15 residues. V was pared by 2 bases and J by 1 base, with 9 bases between. Germline V gene lookup returns CDR1 WNHNN and CDR2 SYGVQD (reference sequence). The CDR3 coding sequence is TGCGCCAGCAGTGAGGGTGGGAAGGCCAAAAACATTCAGTACTTC. Amino acid sequence: CASSEGGKAKNIQYF.

This clonotype has only a few counts. The chain recombines TRBV7-9 with TRBJ2-7; D is undetermined. V was trimmed by 3 bases and J by 2 bases, leaving 17 bases between them. This CDR3 is 16 amino acids long. Per germline, CDR1 SEHNR and CDR2 FQNEAQ (reference sequence). In DNA form, the CDR3 reads TGTGCCAGCAGCTTCGGTCTTAATGTGTTCGCCTACGAGCAGTACTTC. Protein product: CASSFGLNVFAYEQYF.

The gene calls are TRBV19 and TRBJ1-1; D gene unclear. This CDR3 region has 13 residues. Germline V CDR1 and CDR2: LNHDA, SQIVND (reference sequence). The germline V and J ends were trimmed by 6 bases and 4 bases, with 12 bases remaining between them. CDR3 nucleotide sequence: TGTGCCAGTAGGTGGGGAACGAGCACTGAAGCTTTCTTT. It yields the protein CASRWGTSTEAFF.

This rearrangement joins TRBV29-1 to TRBJ2-2; TRBD2 aligns across 15 bases. Unmatched junction bases numbered 2, after V lost 6 bases and J lost 0 bases. The CDR3 length is 16 residues. In germline, CDR1 is SQVTM, CDR2 ANQGSEA. The CDR3 reads CSVRTSGGANTGELFF. In DNA form, the CDR3 reads TGCAGCGTGAGGACTAGCGGGGGGGCGAACACCGGGGAGCTGTTTTTT.

This clonotype was observed a few times. This rearrangement joins TRBV7-3 to TRBJ2-1; a possible D gene is TRBD1 (6 bases). This CDR3 has 14 amino acids. Trimming removed 3 bases from V and 4 bases from J, with 10 bases in between. Germline loops: CDR1 SGHTA, CDR2 FQGTGA. The CDR3 DNA is TGTGCCAGCAGCTTTGGGGGCCAGTACAATGAGCAGTTCTTC. This gives the protein CASSFGGQYNEQFF. The full variable domain, rest sourced from reference TRBV7-3 and TRBJ2-1, is GAGVSQTPSNKVTEKGKYVELRCDPISGHTALYWYRQSLGQGPEFLIYFQGTGAADDSGLPNDRFFAVRPEGSVSTLKIQRTERGDSAVYLCASSFGGQYNEQFFGPGTRLTVL.

V usage is TRBV20-1 and J usage is TRBJ2-1, with TRBD2 matching over 8 bases. This CDR3 has 15 amino acids. J lost 4 bases, V lost 0 bases, and 5 bases had no gene match. Germline values: CDR1 DFQATT, CDR2 SNEGSKA (reference sequence). The DNA of the CDR3 is TGCAGTGCTAGAGATCGGACTAGCCCGTACAATGAGCAGTTCTTC. Amino acid sequence: CSARDRTSPYNEQFF.